Sequencing of this T cell receptor beta chain was carried out in a study of blood T cell repertoires in COVID-19. Study in general: The United States, Italy and Spain supplied acute and convalescent COVID-19 samples. T cells, B-cell-depleted T cells, or PBMCs provided the cDNA or gDNA that served as material.

Source study methods: Reference gene primers were amplified, and this amplification served to estimate nucleated cell counts. Generated by immunoSEQ multiplex PCR, the TCRdb table keeps only in-frame clones and is missing some. V and J calls and clone size come straight from that table; D and trimming were deduced from the DNA. The table shows roughly 300,000 clones, with approximately 90% occurring only once. The count of this clone is one. Sequence at one end of the junction differs from germline and may be a read error. The CDR3 sequence is 12 residues long. Germline-derived CDR1 and CDR2 are LGHDT and YNNKEL (reference sequence).

The receptor was isolated from a woman aged 40 to 55 with acute COVID-19. The J gene is TRBJ2-7, the V gene TRBV3-1 (or the pseudogene TRBV3-2), with D perhaps matching TRBD1 (5 bases). Sequencing was carried out using PBMCs or T cells enriched from blood (not recorded which). CDR3 coding DNA: TGTGCCAGCAGCCAACAGGGTTACGGGCAGTACTTC. Translating it yields CASSQQGYGQYF.